A selection of T cell receptor beta chains follows, all from one sample in a study of identical twins. Using its own MiXCR run on the 5' RACE reads, TCRdb lists one record per CDR3 protein. Of some 600,000 distinct CDR3 sequences in the sample, just over 7% were seen once. The same sample was also used in a study of yellow fever vaccine responses in identical twins.

Material: PBMCs. The origin of the receptors is a woman between 18 and 29 years old in good health. Both conserved end residues are part of each CDR3. The order of the fields is CDR3 length, D gene, V gene, clone size, J gene, CDR3 protein, CDR3 DNA. A D gene is named only where the DNA matches it firmly. Only part of the rows carry a size: once, few, many, or a class if the clone is expanded.

length: 14; D: TRBD1; V: TRBV24-1; size: many; J: TRBJ1-2; CDR3: CATSDPGTGDGYTF; DNA: TGTGCCACCAGTGACCCTGGGACAGGGGATGGCTACACCTTC
length: 18; D: TRBD2; V: TRBV9; size: -; J: TRBJ2-3; CDR3: CASSVEGGRYTGTDTQYF; DNA: TGTGCCAGCAGCGTAGAGGGCGGGAGGTACACCGGCACAGATACGCAGTATTTT
length: 16; D: -; V: TRBV29-1; size: few; J: TRBJ2-1; CDR3: CSVEGRDSGAYNEQFF; DNA: TGCAGCGTTGAAGGGCGCGATAGCGGAGCCTACAATGAGCAGTTCTTC
length: 12; D: -; V: TRBV20-1; size: many; J: TRBJ1-5; CDR3: CSARDVDQPQHF; DNA: TGCAGTGCTAGAGATGTGGACCAGCCCCAGCATTTT
length: 13; D: -; V: TRBV27; size: few; J: TRBJ1-2; CDR3: CASSGPGSYGYTF; DNA: TGTGCCAGCAGTGGCCCAGGGTCCTATGGCTACACCTTC
length: 12; D: -; V: TRBV20-1; size: many; J: TRBJ2-2; CDR3: CSALRGTGELFF; DNA: TGCAGTGCCCTCCGGGGCACCGGGGAGCTGTTTTTT
length: 16; D: -; V: TRBV4-1; size: few; J: TRBJ1-6; CDR3: CASSQGGTIRNSPLHF; DNA: TGCGCCAGCAGCCAAGGAGGGACAATTAGGAATTCACCCCTCCACTTT
length: 15; D: TRBD2; V: TRBV24-1; size: many; J: TRBJ2-1; CDR3: CATRGGTSGKNEQFF; DNA: TGTGCCACCAGGGGGGGGACTAGCGGGAAAAATGAGCAGTTCTTC
length: 15; D: TRBD1; V: TRBV3-1; size: few; J: TRBJ1-5; CDR3: CASSLWGQEGQPQHF; DNA: TGTGCCAGCAGCCTATGGGGACAGGAAGGGCAGCCCCAGCATTTT
length: 13; D: -; V: TRBV2; size: -; J: TRBJ2-1; CDR3: CASTINRVVEQFF; DNA: TGTGCCAGCACGATAAATCGGGTAGTTGAGCAGTTCTTC
length: 11; D: TRBD2; V: TRBV10-2; size: -; J: TRBJ2-1; CDR3: CASMDSGGSFF; DNA: TGCGCCAGTATGGATAGCGGGGGATCGTTCTTC
length: 13; D: TRBD2; V: TRBV20-1; size: many; J: TRBJ2-7; CDR3: CSASGRVSHEQYF; DNA: TGCAGTGCTAGTGGGAGGGTTTCGCACGAGCAGTACTTC
length: 11; D: -; V: TRBV12-3/TRBV12-4; size: many; J: TRBJ2-1; CDR3: CASGPGNEQFF; DNA: TGTGCCAGTGGGCCCGGAAATGAGCAGTTCTTC
length: 13; D: -; V: TRBV7-2; size: many; J: TRBJ1-1; CDR3: CASARVGNTEAFF; DNA: TGTGCCAGTGCTCGGGTCGGGAACACTGAAGCTTTCTTT
length: 16; D: -; V: TRBV15; size: few; J: TRBJ2-6; CDR3: CATTSIVSSGANVLTF; DNA: TGTGCCACCACTAGTATCGTTTCCTCTGGGGCCAACGTCCTGACTTTC
length: 14; D: -; V: TRBV7-2; size: many; J: TRBJ2-2; CDR3: CASRERLVAGELFF; DNA: TGTGCCAGCAGGGAGAGGCTAGTAGCCGGGGAGCTGTTTTTT
length: 15; D: -; V: TRBV20-1; size: few; J: TRBJ2-1; CDR3: CSVALGLSSYNEQFF; DNA: TGCAGTGTTGCCCTAGGACTCAGCTCCTACAATGAGCAGTTCTTC
length: 14; D: -; V: TRBV6-1; size: -; J: TRBJ2-5; CDR3: CPSSEGAGQETQYF; DNA: TGTCCCAGCAGTGAAGGGGCGGGACAAGAGACCCAGTACTTC
length: 17; D: -; V: TRBV10-3; size: few; J: TRBJ2-1; CDR3: CAISEDWRDLGNNEQFF; DNA: TGTGCCATCAGTGAGGACTGGCGGGACCTCGGGAACAATGAGCAGTTCTTC
length: 16; D: TRBD2; V: TRBV20-1; size: few; J: TRBJ2-7; CDR3: CSAKAGTSGLSYEQYF; DNA: TGCAGTGCCAAGGCCGGGACTAGCGGACTCTCCTACGAGCAGTACTTC
length: 14; D: -; V: TRBV5-5; size: few; J: TRBJ1-3; CDR3: CASSLALKGNTIYF; DNA: TGTGCCAGCAGCTTAGCTCTCAAGGGAAACACCATATATTTT
length: 15; D: -; V: TRBV7-9; size: -; J: TRBJ2-5; CDR3: CASSPGQGYEETQYF; DNA: TGTGCCAGCAGCCCCGGTCAGGGTTACGAAGAGACCCAGTACTTC
length: 15; D: -; V: TRBV28; size: -; J: TRBJ2-5; CDR3: CASSLQGAGGETQYF; DNA: TGTGCCAGCAGCCTCCAAGGGGCCGGGGGAGAGACCCAGTACTTC
length: 16; D: TRBD1; V: TRBV11-2; size: many; J: TRBJ1-1; CDR3: CASSETGAPLNTEAFF; DNA: TGTGCCAGCAGCGAGACAGGGGCGCCTTTGAACACTGAAGCTTTCTTT
length: 15; D: -; V: TRBV24-1; size: many; J: TRBJ2-1; CDR3: CATSDPGDGNNEQFF; DNA: TGTGCCACCAGTGATCCCGGGGACGGCAACAATGAGCAGTTCTTC
length: 13; D: -; V: TRBV7-2; size: -; J: TRBJ2-5; CDR3: CASSRVGQETQYF; DNA: TGTGCCAGCAGCCGGGTGGGTCAAGAGACCCAGTACTTC
length: 16; D: TRBD1; V: TRBV5-1; size: few; J: TRBJ2-1; CDR3: CASSLGGQGFYNEQFF; DNA: TGCGCCAGCAGCTTGGGGGGACAGGGTTTCTACAATGAGCAGTTCTTC
length: 13; D: -; V: TRBV27; size: many; J: TRBJ1-1; CDR3: CASRQWGNTEAFF; DNA: TGTGCCAGCCGCCAGTGGGGGAACACTGAAGCTTTCTTT
length: 13; D: -; V: TRBV5-1; size: many; J: TRBJ1-5; CDR3: CASSPTQGQPQHF; DNA: TGCGCCAGCAGCCCCACCCAGGGTCAGCCCCAGCATTTT
length: 12; D: -; V: TRBV28; size: few; J: TRBJ1-2; CDR3: CASIGDTKGYTF; DNA: TGTGCCAGCATTGGGGACACTAAGGGCTACACCTTC
length: 12; D: -; V: TRBV5-5; size: few; J: TRBJ2-3; CDR3: CASSLIVDTQYF; DNA: TGTGCCAGCAGCTTGATCGTGGATACGCAGTATTTT
length: 14; D: -; V: TRBV24-1; size: many; J: TRBJ2-2; CDR3: CATSRQGGTGELFF; DNA: TGTGCCACCAGTCGCCAGGGGGGCACCGGGGAGCTGTTTTTT
length: 17; D: TRBD1; V: TRBV7-9; size: few; J: TRBJ2-3; CDR3: CASSSTDRDRGTDTQYF; DNA: TGTGCCAGCAGCTCAACCGACCGGGACAGGGGCACAGATACGCAGTATTTT
length: 16; D: -; V: TRBV5-1; size: many; J: TRBJ2-1; CDR3: CASSYRTADPPGEQFF; DNA: TGCGCCAGCAGCTACAGAACCGCGGACCCCCCAGGGGAGCAGTTCTTC
length: 15; D: -; V: TRBV12-3/TRBV12-4; size: many; J: TRBJ1-2; CDR3: CASSLPGSRPGGYTF; DNA: TGTGCCAGCAGTTTACCCGGCAGTCGGCCGGGTGGCTACACCTTC
length: 14; D: -; V: TRBV18; size: -; J: TRBJ1-5; CDR3: CASSPLQRDQPQHF; DNA: TGTGCCAGCTCACCTCTACAAAGGGATCAGCCCCAGCATTTT
length: 15; D: -; V: TRBV7-9; size: -; J: TRBJ2-1; CDR3: CASSPTEQAYNEQFF; DNA: TGTGCCAGCAGCCCGACAGAACAGGCCTACAATGAGCAGTTCTTC
length: 14; D: -; V: TRBV7-9; size: few; J: TRBJ2-1; CDR3: CASSLVPTGNEQFF; DNA: TGTGCCAGCAGCTTAGTACCCACAGGAAATGAGCAGTTCTTC
length: 13; D: -; V: TRBV12-3/TRBV12-4; size: few; J: TRBJ1-2; CDR3: CASTSDSNYGYTF; DNA: TGTGCCAGCACCTCGGACAGTAACTATGGCTACACCTTC
length: 15; D: -; V: TRBV5-1; size: many; J: TRBJ1-1; CDR3: CASSLGRLMNTEAFF; DNA: TGCGCCAGCAGCTTGGGACGGCTAATGAACACTGAAGCTTTCTTT
length: 19; D: TRBD2; V: TRBV12-3/TRBV12-4; size: few; J: TRBJ2-7; CDR3: CASSSTTSGRARRRYEQYF; DNA: TGTGCCAGCAGTTCGACGACTAGCGGGAGGGCCCGACGCCGCTACGAGCAGTACTTC
length: 15; D: TRBD1; V: TRBV5-1; size: many; J: TRBJ2-1; CDR3: CASSLPRTGNDEQFF; DNA: TGCGCCAGCAGCTTGCCCCGGACAGGGAACGATGAGCAGTTCTTC
length: 17; D: TRBD2; V: TRBV3-1; size: -; J: TRBJ2-7; CDR3: CASSHGSPRTSSYEQYF; DNA: TGTGCCAGCAGCCACGGATCTCCGCGGACTAGCTCCTACGAGCAGTACTTC
length: 15; D: TRBD2; V: TRBV5-1; size: many; J: TRBJ2-1; CDR3: CASSFGLDSYNEQFF; DNA: TGCGCCAGCAGCTTCGGACTAGACTCCTACAATGAGCAGTTCTTC
length: 19; D: TRBD1; V: TRBV11-1; size: many; J: TRBJ1-6; CDR3: CASRPDRATWNSYNSPLHF; DNA: TGTGCCAGCAGACCCGACAGGGCGACGTGGAACTCCTATAATTCACCCCTCCACTTT
length: 16; D: -; V: TRBV11-2; size: -; J: TRBJ2-2; CDR3: CASSGTGFANTGELFF; DNA: TGTGCCAGCAGCGGAACAGGATTCGCGAACACCGGGGAGCTGTTTTTT